The 15 T cell receptor beta chains below come from one sample, sequenced in a study of CD8 T cells in ankylosing spondylitis. Whole-study results and caveats: What seemed typical of ankylosing spondylitis blood was a TCR beta motif built from about 8 highly homologous variants.

Their target antigens are unknown. One entry per CDR3 protein, called by TCRdb with MiXCR from the 5' RACE reads. There are hundreds of thousands of distinct CDR3 sequences in the sample; 25% to 30% occur only once, and 0.89% lies in the top ten. The sample comprised blood, either unsorted or a sorted T cell fraction (not recorded which). Every receptor here comes from a male donor with ankylosing spondylitis.

This sequence joins TRBV27 and TRBJ1-1; 12 positions agree with TRBD1. Germline-derived CDR1 and CDR2 are MNHEY and SMNVEV (reference sequence). The CDR3 has 17 amino acids. Trimming removed 6 bases from V and 5 bases from J; junction bases left unmatched: 13. CDR3 nucleotides: TGTGCCAGCAGCTCAAAGCCCGGGACAGGGGGCAGGACTGAAGCTTTCTTT. Residues: CASSSKPGTGGRTEAFF.

This clonotype was seen a few times. CDR3 in amino acids: CASSSGGAETYEQYF. The CDR3 DNA sequence: TGCGCCAGCAGTTCCGGGGGAGCGGAGACCTACGAGCAGTACTTC. The V gene is TRBV10-1, the J gene TRBJ2-7; weak D call: TRBD2 (6 bases). The CDR3 runs to 15 residues. The V end lost 5 bases, the J end lost 2 bases, and 16 bases lay between the germline ends. Germline V gene data show CDR1 as WNHNN and CDR2 as SYGVQD (reference sequence).

The chain employs TRBV7-9 and TRBJ1-6; D ambiguous. This CDR3 contains 13 residues. Germline lookup yields CDR1 SEHNR and CDR2 FQNEAQ (reference sequence). V was trimmed by 2 bases and J by 8 bases, leaving 7 bases between them. CDR3 amino acids: CASSLRLDSPLHF. DNA for the CDR3: TGTGCCAGCAGCTTACGTCTGGATTCACCCCTCCACTTT.

J is TRBJ2-1 and V is TRBV15; no clear D. CDR3 length equals 16 residues. Trimming took 0 bases from V and 5 from J, leaving 14 bases between them. The germline V gene has CDR1 LNHNV and CDR2 YYDKDF (reference sequence). The CDR3 nucleotides read TGTGCCACCAGCAGAGATTTAACGGCAGAGAACAATGAGCAGTTCTTC. Its protein product is CATSRDLTAENNEQFF.

The rearrangement uses TRBV5-1 and TRBJ1-1; D is unresolved. CDR3 size: 12 residues. The germline V gene has CDR1 SGHRS and CDR2 YFSETQ. The V and J ends lost 6 bases and 0 bases respectively, with 6 bases between them. CDR3 bases: TGCGCCAGCACTGATATGAACACTGAAGCTTTCTTT. Its translation: CASTDMNTEAFF.

The sample holds a few counts of this clonotype. The V and J genes are TRBV19 and TRBJ1-2; D is undetermined. From germline, CDR1 is LNHDA and CDR2 SQIVND (reference sequence). Trimming removed 3 bases at V and 5 bases at J, with 7 bases between. This CDR3 region has 12 residues. The DNA for the CDR3 is TGTGCCAGTAGTATTGATAGATATGGCTACACCTTC. It yields the protein CASSIDRYGYTF.

The V gene is TRBV7-2, the J gene TRBJ2-1; D is unclear. Looked up from germline, CDR1 is SGHTA and CDR2 is FQGNSA. The CDR3 is 15 residues long. Trimming removed 2 bases at V and 4 bases at J, with 12 bases between. CDR3 loop: CASSLKIGPYNEQFF. CDR3 in DNA: TGTGCCAGCAGCTTAAAGATTGGGCCTTACAATGAGCAGTTCTTC.

The V call is TRBV20-1, the J call TRBJ2-7; D is perhaps TRBD1 (6 bases). The CDR3 spans 13 residues. With 1 base removed from V and 5 bases from J, the gap between germline ends came to 12 bases. Germline assignment: CDR1 DFQATT and CDR2 SNEGSKA (reference sequence). The CDR3 spells CSARVGAGDEQYF. The CDR3 nucleotides read TGCAGTGCTAGAGTGGGGGCTGGGGACGAGCAGTACTTC.

This clonotype was detected many times. The J gene is TRBJ1-1, the V gene TRBV12-3 or TRBV12-4; perhaps TRBD1 as D (5 bases). Trimming took 9 bases from V and 4 from J, leaving 15 bases between them. The CDR3 is 13 residues long. CDR3 protein: CASSMGGGTEAFF. The CDR3 DNA is TGTGCCAGTTCCATGGGGGGTGGCACTGAAGCTTTCTTT.

Only a few counts were recorded for this clonotype. The chain carries TRBV10-3 and TRBJ2-5; 14 nucleotides line up with TRBD2. From germline, CDR1 is ENHRY and CDR2 SYGVKD. V lost 5 bases to trimming and J lost 4 bases; unmatched junction nucleotides: 6. This CDR3 is 16 amino acids long. The CDR3 nucleotides read TGTGCCATCAGTCCGGGACTAGCGGGAGTGGGAGAGACCCAGTACTTC. Amino acid sequence: CAISPGLAGVGETQYF.

This clonotype was detected only a few times. The rearrangement links TRBV4-1 to TRBJ2-1; D gene ambiguous. V shed 4 bases and J shed 0 bases, with 10 bases lying between them. Germline CDR1 is MGHRA and CDR2 is YSYEKL. CDR3 length equals 15 residues. CDR3 nucleotides: TGCGCCAGCAGCCCTCAATACAGCTCCTACAATGAGCAGTTCTTC. It encodes CASSPQYSSYNEQFF.

This clonotype occurred many times. The V and J genes are TRBV20-1 and TRBJ2-3; D gene unclear. In germline, CDR1 is DFQATT, CDR2 SNEGSKA (reference sequence). Trimming removed 3 bases at V and 5 bases at J, with 12 bases between. The CDR3 has 13 amino acids. CDR3 residues: CSARGRLGDTQYF. The CDR3 nucleotides read TGCAGTGCTAGGGGCAGGTTGGGAGATACGCAGTATTTT.

The rearrangement uses TRBV4-1 and TRBJ1-6; D remains ambiguous. This CDR3 is 16 amino acids long. V lost 0 bases to trimming and J lost 7 bases, with 13 bases between them. The germline CDR1 and CDR2 sequences are MGHRA and YSYEKL. The CDR3 nucleotides are TGCGCCAGCAGCCAAGATGTGGGCCGACGGAATTCACCCCTCCACTTT. Protein sequence: CASSQDVGRRNSPLHF.

This clonotype was seen only a few times. This CDR3 reads CATSASGSLAGELFF. The CDR3 region has the DNA TGTGCCACCAGTGCTAGCGGGAGCCTGGCCGGGGAGCTGTTTTTT. The chain combines TRBV24-1 with TRBJ2-2, with 10 bases matching TRBD2. This CDR3 spans 15 amino acids. Trimming at V came to 5 bases and at J to 6 bases, leaving 5 bases not matched to a gene. From germline, CDR1 is KGHDR and CDR2 SFDVKD.

The chain employs TRBV5-1 and TRBJ2-2, with TRBD1 matching 7 bases. CDR3 length: 15 residues. CDR1 is SGHRS, CDR2 YFSETQ, per germline. Trimming cost V 0 bases and J 4 bases; bases outside gene matches: 3. In DNA form, the CDR3 reads TGCGCCAGCAGCTTGGCCGAGGGGGCCACCGGGGAGCTGTTTTTT. Its protein product is CASSLAEGATGELFF. The complete variable domain, with remaining parts taken from reference TRBV5-1 and TRBJ2-2, reads KAGVTQTPRYLIKTRGQQVTLSCSPISGHRSVSWYQQTPGQGLQFLFEYFSETQRNKGNFPGRFSGRQFSNSRSEMNVSTLELGDSALYLCASSLAEGATGELFFGEGSRLTVL.